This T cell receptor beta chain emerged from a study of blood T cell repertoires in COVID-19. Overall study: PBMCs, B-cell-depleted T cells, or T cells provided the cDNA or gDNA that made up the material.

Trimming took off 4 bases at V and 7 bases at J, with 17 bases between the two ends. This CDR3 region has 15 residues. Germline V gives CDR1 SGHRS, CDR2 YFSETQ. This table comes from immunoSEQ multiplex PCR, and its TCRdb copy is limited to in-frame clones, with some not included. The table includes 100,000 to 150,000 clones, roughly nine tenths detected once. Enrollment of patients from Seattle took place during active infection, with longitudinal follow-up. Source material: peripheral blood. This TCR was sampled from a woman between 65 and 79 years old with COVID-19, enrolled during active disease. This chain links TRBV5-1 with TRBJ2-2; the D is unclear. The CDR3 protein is CASSSTAWLSGELFF. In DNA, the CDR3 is TGCGCCAGCAGCAGTACCGCGTGGTTAAGCGGGGAGCTGTTTTTT. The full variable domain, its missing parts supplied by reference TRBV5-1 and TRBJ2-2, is KAGVTQTPRYLIKTRGQQVTLSCSPISGHRSVSWYQQTPGQGLQFLFEYFSETQRNKGNFPGRFSGRQFSNSRSEMNVSTLELGDSALYLCASSSTAWLSGELFFGEGSRLTVL.